These T cell receptor beta chains were read from a single sample in a study of vaccination effects on CD4 cells after COVID-19. For these receptors, no antigen is known. TCRdb's table, derived via immunoSEQ multiplex PCR, lists solely in-frame clones and lacks some. This sample has about 61,000 clones, with less than 80% found just once. This specimen was CD4+ T cells from PBMCs cultured with HCoV-229E spike peptides, taken after COVID-19 vaccination. All receptors come from a human donor who received a COVID-19 vaccine. The CDR3 runs from the conserved cysteine through the conserved F or W. The order of the fields is clone size, V gene, D gene, J gene, CDR3 DNA, CDR3 protein. The D gene is left open where the match is weak. The size field is filled for only some rows; it gives once, few, many or a size class.

-	TRBV27	-	TRBJ1-5	TGTGCCAGCAGTCCCTCGGTGGCGGCGATCAATCAGCCCCAGCATTTT	CASSPSVAAINQPQHF
-	TRBV27	-	TRBJ1-5	TGTGCCAGCAGTTTCAATTGGGACGGCAATCAGCCCCAGCATTTT	CASSFNWDGNQPQHF
-	TRBV18	-	TRBJ2-3	TGTGCCAGCTCAGGGACTAGCACAGATACGCAGTATTTT	CASSGTSTDTQYF
few	TRBV3-1/TRBV3-2	-	TRBJ2-3	TGTGCCAGCAGCCCGGGACTCCACACAGATACGCAGTATTTT	CASSPGLHTDTQYF
-	TRBV5-6	TRBD1	TRBJ1-2	TGTGCCAGCAGCCACCTGACAGGGGGCGGCTACACCTTC	CASSHLTGGGYTF
-	TRBV7-3	-	TRBJ2-3	TGTGCCAGCAGCTTAAAAGGGGAGGATACGCAGTATTTT	CASSLKGEDTQYF
-	TRBV5-1	-	TRBJ1-3	TGCGCCAGCAAAGAGGCCTCTGGAAACACCATATATTTT	CASKEASGNTIYF
-	TRBV6-5	-	TRBJ2-3	TGTGCCAGCAGTTCCCCGCGGGGCGCAGCGACGCAGTATTTT	CASSSPRGAATQYF
-	TRBV27	TRBD1	TRBJ1-5	TGTGCCAGCCGACAGGGGGCTGGTCGGGACAATCAGCCCCAGCATTTT	CASRQGAGRDNQPQHF
many	TRBV4-1	-	TRBJ1-4	TGCGCCAGCCAAAACCAGGGCCTTAATGAAAAACTGTTTTTT	CASQNQGLNEKLFF
once	TRBV10-3	TRBD2	TRBJ2-3	TGTGCCATCAGTCTAGCGGGGGGAGATACGCAGTATTTT	CAISLAGGDTQYF
few	TRBV28	-	TRBJ1-2	TGTGCCAGCAGTTTTGGGGGGTCGCGTAACGGCTACACCTTC	CASSFGGSRNGYTF
-	TRBV15	-	TRBJ2-6	TGTGCCACCAGCTTCCAGGGGCCTGGGGCCAACGTCCTGACTTTC	CATSFQGPGANVLTF
-	TRBV7-2	-	TRBJ2-5	TGTGCCAGCAGCTTAGGCGGGGGCGGGAAGACCCAGTACTTC	CASSLGGGGKTQYF
once	TRBV7-3	TRBD1	TRBJ1-2	TGTGCCAGCAGCCCGGACAGGGTGGGCTATGGCTACACCTTC	CASSPDRVGYGYTF
-	TRBV4-1	-	TRBJ1-1	TGCGCCAGCAGCGGACTTGGGGGGGTCAACACTGAAGCTTTCTTT	CASSGLGGVNTEAFF
-	TRBV10-3	-	TRBJ2-2	TGTGCCATCCGAAGAGTCGGGGCGAGAACCGGGGAGCTGTTTTTT	CAIRRVGARTGELFF
-	TRBV6-5	-	TRBJ1-1	TGTGCCAGCAGACCCGGGGGCCCTCTGAACACTGAAGCTTTCTTT	CASRPGGPLNTEAFF
-	TRBV27	TRBD2	TRBJ2-1	TGTGCCAGCAGTTCGCGGGGGGTGAACTCCTACAATGAGCAGTTCTTC	CASSSRGVNSYNEQFF
-	TRBV2	-	TRBJ1-5	TGTGCCAGCAGTCTCCCGGGACGGGCAATAGGTCAGCCCCAGCATTTT	CASSLPGRAIGQPQHF
-	TRBV12-5	TRBD2	TRBJ2-2	TGTGCTAGTGGTTCAGCGGGAACGAACACCGGGGAGCTGTTTTTT	CASGSAGTNTGELFF
-	TRBV4-1	-	TRBJ1-5	TGCGCCAGCAGCCCTAGGGGGGATCAGCCCCAGCATTTT	CASSPRGDQPQHF
-	TRBV7-3	-	TRBJ1-1	TGTGCCAGCAGTTCCCAGGGGAACACTGAAGCTTTCTTT	CASSSQGNTEAFF
few	TRBV25-1	-	TRBJ2-3	TGTGCCAGCAGTGAATCTTGGGGGGTAGCAGATACGCAGTATTTT	CASSESWGVADTQYF
-	TRBV13	TRBD1	TRBJ1-6	TGTGCCAGCAGCATCCCCGACAGGGGTAATTCACCCCTCCACTTT	CASSIPDRGNSPLHF
-	TRBV2	-	TRBJ2-2	TGTGCCAGCCAGACAGCCTACACCGGGGAGCTGTTTTTT	CASQTAYTGELFF
few	TRBV28	-	TRBJ2-6	TGTGCCAGCAGTTTTAGTAGGGCCGGGGCCAACGTCCTGACTTTC	CASSFSRAGANVLTF
few	TRBV12-3/TRBV12-4	-	TRBJ1-1	TGTGCCAGCAGCCGGAACACTGAAGCTTTCTTT	CASSRNTEAFF
-	TRBV28	-	TRBJ2-2	TGTGCCAGCAGTAATAGGGGCTATGACACCGGGGAGCTGTTTTTT	CASSNRGYDTGELFF
-	TRBV11-3	-	TRBJ2-2	TGTGCCAGCAGCAGTGCAGAGACCGGGGAGCTGTTTTTT	CASSSAETGELFF
-	TRBV5-1	-	TRBJ1-3	TGCGCCAGCAGAGTCGGACCATCTGGAAACACCATATATTTT	CASRVGPSGNTIYF
-	TRBV5-1	-	TRBJ2-3	TGCGCCAGCAGCTTGGAATCGGGGCGACGGGATACGCAGTATTTT	CASSLESGRRDTQYF
-	TRBV24-1	-	TRBJ2-5	TGTGCCACCAGTGACTCCGACAGAATAAGGGCAGAGACCCAGTACTTC	CATSDSDRIRAETQYF